This is a list of T cell receptor beta chains from one sample in a study of blood T cell repertoires in COVID-19. Using immunoSEQ multiplex PCR, the repertoire was profiled, and TCRdb retains in-frame clones only, with some absent. The sample has some 200,000 clones; about 86% are singletons. Sequenced material: peripheral blood. The receptors were sampled from a young man with active or convalescent COVID-19. Both conserved end residues are part of each CDR3. The D gene is left open where the match is weak. Size is stated for part of the rows, as once, few or many counts, or as a class when the clone is expanded.

clone size	D gene	V gene	J gene	CDR3 protein	CDR3 DNA
.	TRBD2	TRBV6-2/TRBV6-3	TRBJ2-7	CASSTTGGVYEQYF	TGTGCCAGCAGCACAACCGGGGGGGTCTACGAGCAGTACTTC
.	.	TRBV30	TRBJ2-7	CAWGDRGVNEQYF	TGTGCCTGGGGGGACCGGGGAGTGAACGAGCAGTACTTC
.	.	TRBV11-2	TRBJ2-1	CASILTGAMNEQFF	TGTGCCAGTATCCTCACGGGAGCGATGAATGAGCAGTTCTTC
.	TRBD1	TRBV2	TRBJ1-5	CASKHPGDSSRNQPQHF	TGTGCCAGCAAACACCCAGGGGACAGCAGTAGGAATCAGCCCCAGCATTTT
.	TRBD1	TRBV7-9	TRBJ1-2	CASSGGQGLPGYTF	TGTGCCAGCTCTGGGGGACAGGGTCTACCTGGCTACACCTTC
.	.	TRBV3-1/TRBV3-2	TRBJ2-1	CASSQVPGFDNEQFF	TGTGCCAGCAGCCAAGTCCCGGGGTTCGACAATGAGCAGTTCTTC
once	.	TRBV30	TRBJ2-4	CAWSLGDRYIQYF	TGTGCCTGGAGTCTCGGGGATCGGTACATTCAGTACTTC
.	.	TRBV5-1	TRBJ1-6	CASSLGSLNNSPLHF	TGCGCCAGCAGCTTGGGGTCTCTAAATAATTCACCCCTCCACTTT
.	TRBD2	TRBV14	TRBJ2-1	CASSQDLGLAGGDEQFF	TGTGCCAGCAGCCAAGATCTAGGACTAGCGGGAGGGGATGAGCAGTTCTTC
.	TRBD1	TRBV5-6	TRBJ1-2	CASSYRGNYGYTF	TGTGCCAGCAGCTACAGGGGAAACTATGGCTACACCTTC
.	TRBD2	TRBV5-4	TRBJ2-7	CASSRGTSGSLVYEQYF	TGTGCCAGCAGCCGTGGGACTAGCGGGAGTCTCGTCTACGAGCAGTACTTC
.	TRBD2	TRBV7-9	TRBJ2-1	CASEDLAGGNDEQFF	TGTGCCAGCGAAGACTTAGCGGGAGGGAACGATGAGCAGTTCTTC
once	TRBD2	TRBV14	TRBJ2-4	CASSMLSAGGVVDF	TGTGCCAGCAGCATGCTGTCAGCGGGAGGAGTCGTGGACTTC
.	.	TRBV11-2	TRBJ1-4	CASSSGPGIGKLFF	TGTGCCAGCAGTTCTGGCCCGGGGATCGGAAAACTGTTTTTT
.	.	TRBV19	TRBJ1-1	CASSVFLNTEAFF	TGTGCCAGCTCGGTCTTTCTGAACACTGAAGCTTTCTTT
.	TRBD2	TRBV28	TRBJ2-1	CASSWSGLAGNEQFF	TGTGCCAGCAGTTGGTCGGGACTAGCGGGAAATGAGCAGTTCTTC
.	.	TRBV5-1	TRBJ1-2	CASSNGRGSDYGYTF	TGCGCCAGCAGCAATGGCCGGGGAAGTGACTATGGCTACACCTTC
.	TRBD1	TRBV7-9	TRBJ2-1	CASSPGTGANEQFF	TGTGCCAGCAGCCCCGGGACAGGGGCTAATGAGCAGTTCTTC
.	.	TRBV18	TRBJ1-1	CASSPLTGSHLEAFF	TGTGCCAGCTCACCACTGACAGGAAGCCACCTTGAAGCTTTCTTT
.	TRBD1	TRBV7-2	TRBJ1-4	CASSLLFTGGEKLFF	TGTGCCAGCAGCTTACTGTTCACAGGGGGTGAAAAACTGTTTTTT
.	TRBD2	TRBV2	TRBJ2-3	CASSDIISGSTDTQYF	TGTGCCAGCAGTGACATAATTAGCGGGAGCACAGATACGCAGTATTTT
.	TRBD1	TRBV12-5	TRBJ2-2	CASGPGTGNTGELFF	TGTGCTAGTGGGCCCGGGACAGGGAACACCGGGGAGCTGTTTTTT
.	.	TRBV18	TRBJ2-2	CASSPRQTGELFF	TGTGCCAGCTCACCAAGACAGACCGGGGAGCTGTTTTTT
.	.	TRBV14	TRBJ1-5	CASSQAPNQPQHF	TGTGCCAGCAGCCAAGCCCCTAATCAGCCCCAGCATTTT
.	TRBD2	TRBV5-1	TRBJ2-1	CASSLGLARSDEQFF	TGCGCCAGCAGCTTGGGACTAGCTCGGAGTGATGAGCAGTTCTTC
.	.	TRBV3-1/TRBV3-2	TRBJ2-3	CASSGSPGTQYF	TGTGCCAGCAGCGGGTCCCCGGGTACGCAGTATTTT